This passage covers 31 T cell receptor beta chains from one sample sequenced in a study of lymphopenia after photon versus proton radiotherapy. TCRdb keeps only in-frame clones here, not all; method: immunoSEQ multiplex PCR. Of tens of thousands of clones listed, 70% to 90% are singletons. The sample in question was peripheral blood, obtained from a patient treated with photon-based radiotherapy. The source is a middle-aged man with gastric cancer.

The V call is TRBV7-9, the J call TRBJ2-2; D gene uncertain. The CDR3 consists of 13 residues. V was shortened by 3 bases and J by 7 bases, with 9 bases between the two germline ends. Per germline, CDR1 SEHNR and CDR2 FQNEAQ (reference sequence). CDR3 protein: CASSFPGHGELFF. The CDR3 region has the DNA TGTGCCAGCAGCTTCCCCGGGCACGGGGAGCTGTTTTTT.

The chain has TRBV25-1 and TRBJ2-7; D is perhaps TRBD2 (5 bases). The CDR3 length is 14 residues. Germline CDR1 reads MGHDK; CDR2 reads SYGVNS. V lost 5 bases and J lost 2, with 13 bases in between. The CDR3 DNA reads as TGTGCCAGCAGTCCCCGCCGGGGTACCTACGAGCAGTACTTC. Residues: CASSPRRGTYEQYF.

The rearrangement uses TRBV4-1 and TRBJ1-2; no firm D call. CDR1 is MGHRA, CDR2 YSYEKL, per germline. Between the trimmed V and J ends, which lost 2 bases and 7 bases, there was a span of 17 bases. The CDR3 is 15 residues long. The CDR3 nucleotides read TGCGCCAGCAGCCAATCGGACGGCCTGGCTAGTGGCTACACCTTC. It encodes CASSQSDGLASGYTF.

The chain couples TRBV27 to TRBJ2-2; no clear D. The CDR3 consists of 15 residues. V was shortened by 1 base and J by 5 bases, with 11 bases between the two germline ends. Germline CDR1 MNHEY, CDR2 SMNVEV (reference sequence). CDR3 sequence reads: CASSLYRVGTGELFF. In DNA form, the CDR3 reads TGTGCCAGCAGTTTATATCGGGTAGGAACCGGGGAGCTGTTTTTT.

J is TRBJ1-2 and V is TRBV28; D gene ambiguous. V was clipped by 4 bases and J by 2 bases, with 17 bases between them. This CDR3 is 16 amino acids long. The germline CDR1 and CDR2 sequences are MDHEN and SYDVKM. CDR3 nucleotide sequence: TGTGCCAGCAGTTCCCCCCGGCCCGGACCCAACTATGGCTACACCTTC. It specifies CASSSPRPGPNYGYTF.

This chain uses TRBV5-4 with TRBJ2-5, with D possibly called TRBD1 or TRBD2 (5 bases each). The ends were cut back, 10 bases at V and 5 bases at J, with 15 bases in the middle. The CDR3 runs 12 residues. Germline lookup yields CDR1 SGHNT and CDR2 YYREEE (reference sequence). CDR3 sequence (DNA): TGTGCCGCAGGAAAGGGACGGGAGACCCAGTACTTC. Its protein is CAAGKGRETQYF.

The J gene is TRBJ1-4, the V gene TRBV19; tentative D call: TRBD1 (6 bases). Trimming took off 3 bases at V and 5 bases at J, with 13 bases between the two ends. The CDR3 length is 15 residues. Per the germline V gene, CDR1 is LNHDA and CDR2 is SQIVND (reference sequence). The CDR3 is CASSISDSRNEKLFF. CDR3 DNA sequence: TGTGCCAGTAGTATTTCGGACAGTCGAAATGAAAAACTGTTTTTT.

The J gene is TRBJ1-1, the V gene TRBV4-1, with 11 bases matching TRBD1. Germline V gives CDR1 MGHRA, CDR2 YSYEKL. After removal of 4 bases from V and 4 bases from J, the junction contained 11 bases not matched to a gene. The CDR3 is 17 amino acids. CDR3 loop: CASSPASGQGAITEAFF. CDR3 nucleotide sequence: TGCGCCAGCAGCCCGGCTAGTGGACAGGGGGCTATCACTGAAGCTTTCTTT.

The rearrangement joins TRBV5-1 to TRBJ2-1; TRBD2 aligns across 7 bases. This CDR3 region has 17 residues. Germline V gives CDR1 SGHRS, CDR2 YFSETQ. V lost 4 bases, J lost 1 base, and 11 bases stayed unmatched. As DNA, the CDR3 is TGCGCCAGCAGCCCCCGGGGCGCGGGGGAATCCTACAATGAGCAGTTCTTC. This gives the protein CASSPRGAGESYNEQFF.

This clone was counted only a few times. The CDR3 DNA is TGTGCCAGCAGCCTAGGGTACTCTGGGGCCAACGTCCTGACTTTC. It encodes CASSLGYSGANVLTF. The rearrangement joins TRBV7-2 to TRBJ2-6; D is uncertain. V gave up 5 bases and J gave up 0 bases, with 8 bases separating them. The CDR3 spans 15 residues. Germline V gene lookup returns CDR1 SGHTA and CDR2 FQGNSA.

V gene TRBV29-1 combines with J gene TRBJ1-1, with TRBD1 as a possible D gene (6 bases). V dropped 7 bases and J dropped 4 bases, with 16 bases sitting between them. CDR1 and CDR2 from the germline V gene are SQVTM and ANQGSEA. The CDR3 has 13 residues. The CDR3 sequence: CSAVGQPGTEAFF. In DNA, the CDR3 is TGCAGCGCCGTTGGACAGCCGGGCACTGAAGCTTTCTTT.

This clone has just a few counts. The chain combines TRBV28 with TRBJ2-5; D may be TRBD1 or TRBD2 (6 bases each). The V gene lost 4 bases and the J gene lost 4 bases, with 19 bases spanning the gap. Germline CDR1 and CDR2: MDHEN and SYDVKM. The CDR3 spans 16 residues. This chain's CDR3 is CASSSAVWGAGETQYF. In nucleotides, the CDR3 is TGTGCCAGCAGTTCCGCGGTGTGGGGGGCGGGAGAGACCCAGTACTTC. The complete variable domain, with remaining parts taken from reference TRBV28 and TRBJ2-5, reads DVKVTQSSRYLVKRTGEKVFLECVQDMDHENMFWYRQDPGLGLRLIYFSYDVKMKEKGDIPEGYSVSREKKERFSLILESASTNQTSMYLCASSSAVWGAGETQYFGPGTRLLVL.

For the CDR3, the DNA is TGTGCCAGCAGCCAAGACGGGGGACTAGCGGGAGGTTGGATTGATGAGCAGTTCTTC. Translating gives CASSQDGGLAGGWIDEQFF. The chain uses TRBV4-2 and TRBJ2-1, with TRBD2 matching 15 bases. V lost 0 bases and J lost 8; bases outside the gene matches: 11. This CDR3 region has 19 residues. Germline V lookup: CDR1 LGHNA, CDR2 YNFKEQ.

The V and J genes are TRBV6-5 and TRBJ1-5; 7 bases are a match to TRBD1. The CDR3 consists of 14 residues. The germline V gene encodes CDR1 MNHEY and CDR2 SVGAGI. V dropped 3 bases and J dropped 5; count of bases not matched to a gene: 4. This CDR3 is CASSYGTDDQPQHF. In DNA form, the CDR3 reads TGTGCCAGCAGTTATGGGACAGACGATCAGCCCCAGCATTTT.

This chain links TRBV18 with TRBJ1-1, with 9 bases identical to TRBD1. V dropped 5 bases and J dropped 5; count of bases not matched to a gene: 9. Germline CDR1 reads KGHSH; CDR2 reads LQKENI. This CDR3 region has 15 residues. CDR3 bases: TGTGCCAGCTCAGCTTGGGACGGGACAGGGACTGAAGCTTTCTTT. This encodes CASSAWDGTGTEAFF. Full variable domain (outside the CDR3, taken from reference TRBV18 and TRBJ1-1): NAGVMQNPRHLVRRRGQEARLRCSPMKGHSHVYWYRQLPEEGLKFMVYLQKENIIDESGMPKERFSAEFPKEGPSILRIQQVVRGDSAAYFCASSAWDGTGTEAFFGQGTRLTVV.

The V call is TRBV18, the J call TRBJ2-5; 9 nucleotides line up with TRBD1. Germline values: CDR1 KGHSH, CDR2 LQKENI. Trimming cost V 4 bases and J 1 base; bases outside gene matches: 4. The CDR3 contains 15 residues. DNA of the CDR3: TGTGCCAGCTCACGCTCGACAGGGGGCCAAGAGACCCAGTACTTC. It codes for CASSRSTGGQETQYF.

V is TRBV7-9 and J is TRBJ1-3; a possible D gene is TRBD1 (5 bases). Germline assignment: CDR1 SEHNR and CDR2 FQNEAQ (reference sequence). Trimming stripped 4 bases from V and 4 bases from J, with 17 bases between. The CDR3 sequence is 16 residues long. The CDR3 sequence is CASSSQGRGSGNTIYF. The CDR3 DNA reads TGTGCCAGCAGCTCCCAGGGAAGGGGCTCAGGAAACACCATATATTTT.

This clone was detected a few times. The chain employs TRBV2 and TRBJ1-2; D is unclear. The CDR3 runs 11 residues. Deletions cut 4 bases from V and 6 bases from J, with 6 bases between. Germline lookup yields CDR1 SNHLY and CDR2 FYNNEI. The CDR3 loop reads CASSGVDGYTF. The CDR3 region has the DNA TGTGCCAGCAGTGGGGTAGATGGCTACACCTTC.

CDR3 in amino acids: CASGHAEKLFF. Here the CDR3 DNA reads TGTGCTAGTGGTCATGCAGAAAAACTGTTTTTT. The chain couples TRBV12-5 to TRBJ1-4; D gene ambiguous. V lost 5 bases, J lost 8 bases, and 6 bases lay in between. The germline V gene encodes CDR1 LGHNT and CDR2 FRNRAP. This CDR3 region has 11 residues.

This chain connects TRBV4-1 to TRBJ1-2; weak D call: TRBD1 (5 bases). The CDR3 covers 14 residues. Trimming cost V 1 base and J 8 bases, with 14 bases left between them. Germline V gene sequence: CDR1 MGHRA, CDR2 YSYEKL. CDR3 loop: CASSQVGGLGGYTF. The CDR3 coding sequence is TGCGCCAGCAGCCAAGTTGGGGGACTCGGCGGCTACACCTTC.

Written as DNA, the CDR3 is TGTGCCAGCAGTGAATTAACAGGGTATACCTACGAGCAGTACTTC. This translates into CASSELTGYTYEQYF. V gene TRBV25-1 combines with J gene TRBJ2-7; possible D gene TRBD1, 6 bases. The CDR3 covers 15 residues. The germline gives CDR1 MGHDK, CDR2 SYGVNS. V lost 1 base, J lost 2 bases, and 12 bases lay in between.

This clone was seen once. The V gene is TRBV11-3, the J gene TRBJ2-5; D uncertain. The CDR3 runs to 13 residues. Trimming cost V 2 bases and J 5 bases, with 9 bases left between them. CDR1 SGHNT and CDR2 YENEEA come from the germline V gene. The CDR3 region has the DNA TGTGCCAGCAGCTTACGGGTCGGGGAGACCCAGTACTTC. It codes for CASSLRVGETQYF.

The V gene is TRBV30, the J gene TRBJ1-4; the D gene is possibly TRBD1 (5 bases). Per the germline V gene, CDR1 is GTSNPN and CDR2 is SVGIG (reference sequence). The CDR3 runs 16 residues. V was shortened by 3 bases and J by 3 bases, with 17 bases between the two germline ends. As DNA, the CDR3 is TGTGCCTGGAGCTCGTGGGCGGGGGTGGCTAATGAAAAACTGTTTTTT. Translating it yields CAWSSWAGVANEKLFF. Full variable domain (rest looked up from reference TRBV30 and TRBJ1-4): SQTIHQWPATLVQPVGSPLSLECTVEGTSNPNLYWYRQAAGRGLQLLFYSVGIGQISSEVPQNLSASRPQDRQFILSSKKLLLSDSGFYLCAWSSWAGVANEKLFFGSGTQLSVL.

This chain uses TRBV5-1 with TRBJ2-3, with 8 positions matching TRBD2. The junction had 9 bases not matched to a gene; V was cut back by 2 bases and J by 4 bases. This CDR3 contains 16 residues. Germline V lookup: CDR1 SGHRS, CDR2 YFSETQ. CDR3 sequence: CASSFEQRESPDTQYF. The CDR3 DNA follows: TGCGCCAGCAGCTTTGAGCAGCGGGAGAGTCCAGATACGCAGTATTTT.

The V call is TRBV15, the J call TRBJ2-2; 10 nucleotides align to TRBD2. The germline CDR1 and CDR2 sequences are LNHNV and YYDKDF (reference sequence). V trimming: 5 bases; J trimming: 6 bases; junction bases outside the gene matches: 6. The CDR3 contains 15 residues. In nucleotides, the CDR3 is TGTGCCACCAGCTTAGCGGGAGGAAACCCCGGGGAGCTGTTTTTT. Translating gives CATSLAGGNPGELFF.

V is TRBV7-6 and J is TRBJ2-3; 10 nucleotides align to TRBD2. The CDR3 loop spans 16 amino acids. In germline, CDR1 is SGHVS, CDR2 FNYEAQ. Trimming removed 5 bases from V and 2 bases from J; junction bases left unmatched: 7. The CDR3 bases are TGTGCCAGCAGCCCCAGGACTAGCGGCCCCACAGATACGCAGTATTTT. Its protein is CASSPRTSGPTDTQYF.

The CDR3 loop is CASNDRGQTYEQYF. The CDR3 DNA follows: TGTGCCAGTAACGACAGGGGTCAAACCTACGAGCAGTACTTC. The genes are TRBV19 and TRBJ2-7; the match to TRBD1 covers 8 bases. The CDR3 has 14 residues. CDR1 and CDR2 (germline): LNHDA, SQIVND (reference sequence). Trimming at V came to 7 bases and at J to 2 bases, leaving 7 bases not matched to a gene.

The J gene is TRBJ2-5, the V gene TRBV30; 9 bases agree with TRBD1. This CDR3 is built from 15 residues. From germline, CDR1 is GTSNPN and CDR2 SVGIG (reference sequence). V was pared by 1 base and J by 1 base, with 4 bases of the junction left unmatched. The CDR3 here is CAWSATGGLQETQYF. DNA of the CDR3: TGTGCCTGGAGTGCAACAGGGGGCCTCCAAGAGACCCAGTACTTC.

The V gene is TRBV5-6, the J gene TRBJ2-7, with no clear D. Trimming cost V 0 bases and J 4 bases, with 11 bases left between them. Germline lookup yields CDR1 SGHDT and CDR2 YYEEEE. The CDR3 is made up of 14 amino acids. DNA for the CDR3: TGTGCCAGCAGCTTGGAAGGGTCCAGTTACGAGCAGTACTTC. Translating it yields CASSLEGSSYEQYF.

This chain uses TRBV5-4 with TRBJ2-7; D possibly corresponds to TRBD1 (5 bases). Germline-derived CDR1 and CDR2 are SGHNT and YYREEE (reference sequence). CDR3 length: 12 amino acids. The ends were cut back, 0 bases at V and 6 bases at J, with 7 bases in the middle. CDR3 coding DNA: TGTGCCAGCAGCTTGGAGGGGTTCGAGCAGTACTTC. Its translation: CASSLEGFEQYF.

The chain combines TRBV9 with TRBJ2-3; TRBD1 aligns across 7 bases. CDR3 length: 15 amino acids. The junction had 5 bases not matched to a gene; V was cut back by 2 bases and J by 2 bases. Germline V gene data show CDR1 as SGDLS and CDR2 as YYNGEE. The DNA of the CDR3 is TGTGCCAGCAGCGTTTACACAGGGGTCACAGATACGCAGTATTTT. Translated, it gives CASSVYTGVTDTQYF.